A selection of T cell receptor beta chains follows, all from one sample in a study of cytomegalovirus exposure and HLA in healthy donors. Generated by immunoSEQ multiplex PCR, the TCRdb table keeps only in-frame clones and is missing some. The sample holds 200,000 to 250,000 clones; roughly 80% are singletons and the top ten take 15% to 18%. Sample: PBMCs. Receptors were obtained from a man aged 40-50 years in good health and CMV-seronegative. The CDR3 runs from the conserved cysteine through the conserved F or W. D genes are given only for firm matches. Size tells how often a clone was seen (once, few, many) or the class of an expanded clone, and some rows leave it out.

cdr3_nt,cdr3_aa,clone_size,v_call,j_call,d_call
TGTGCCAGCAGGACACCTTCCACAGATACGCAGTATTTT,CASRTPSTDTQYF,.,TRBV5-4,TRBJ2-3,.
TGTGCCAGCAGTCCCCAGGGATACTACAATGAGCAGTTCTTC,CASSPQGYYNEQFF,.,TRBV6-5,TRBJ2-1,.
TGTGCCAGCACCCGAGCTAGCGGGAGGGGTACCGGGGAGCTGTTTTTT,CASTRASGRGTGELFF,.,TRBV5-4,TRBJ2-2,TRBD2
TGTGCCAGCAGCTTCGGACAGAGCTATGGCTACACCTTC,CASSFGQSYGYTF,once,TRBV7-9,TRBJ1-2,.
TGTGCCAGCAGCTTGTGGGCAGGGCCCTACAATGAGCAGTTCTTC,CASSLWAGPYNEQFF,.,TRBV7-3,TRBJ2-1,.
TGTGCCATCAAAGGGACAGGGCAGGAAAAACTGTTTTTT,CAIKGTGQEKLFF,.,TRBV10-3,TRBJ1-4,TRBD1
TGTGCCAGCAGGACCCTCGAGACTGGTGGAAACACCATATATTTT,CASRTLETGGNTIYF,.,TRBV6-4,TRBJ1-3,.
TGCAGCGTTATGGGAGGTGATCTAATCTATGGCTACACCTTC,CSVMGGDLIYGYTF,.,TRBV29-1,TRBJ1-2,.
TGTGCCAGCAGCTTTTGGCGGAGGCACACCGGGGAGCTGTTTTTT,CASSFWRRHTGELFF,.,TRBV7-8,TRBJ2-2,.
TGTGCCAGCAGCTTGGATGGGGGGGCCGTTATGTACGAGCAGTACTTC,CASSLDGGAVMYEQYF,.,TRBV5-6,TRBJ2-7,.
TGTGCCAGCAGCTTTTTACAGGGGGCTATAGGGAACATTCAGTACTTC,CASSFLQGAIGNIQYF,once,TRBV7-2,TRBJ2-4,TRBD1
TGTGCCAGCAGCTTAGGGACTAGCGCAGATACGCAGTATTTT,CASSLGTSADTQYF,.,TRBV7-2,TRBJ2-3,TRBD2
TGTGCCAGCAGCAACATACAGGGGGGCGGGGGCTACACCTTC,CASSNIQGGGGYTF,.,TRBV28,TRBJ1-2,TRBD1
TGTGCCACTAGACCCGGACAGGGAGTATACGAGCAGTACTTC,CATRPGQGVYEQYF,.,TRBV2,TRBJ2-7,TRBD1
TGCGCCAGCAGCCCTTTCCGGGGACAGGGGACAAGGGCCGATACGCAGTATTTT,CASSPFRGQGTRADTQYF,.,TRBV4-1,TRBJ2-3,TRBD1
TGTGCCAGCAGCCCTACTACGTCAACTGAAGCTTTCTTT,CASSPTTSTEAFF,.,TRBV28,TRBJ1-1,.
TGTGCCATCAGTGGTACCGCGACCCCAGGGCCTGGGGCCAACGTCCTGACTTTC,CAISGTATPGPGANVLTF,.,TRBV10-3,TRBJ2-6,.
TGTGCCAGCAGCGCCACTAGCGGGACTAGCACAGATACGCAGTATTTT,CASSATSGTSTDTQYF,.,TRBV9,TRBJ2-3,TRBD2
TGCGCCAGCAGTTTCAACTCGAACACTGAAGCTTTCTTT,CASSFNSNTEAFF,.,TRBV5-1,TRBJ1-1,.
TGTGCCAGCAGTGCCGAACAGGGGGACGGATACGAGCAGTACTTC,CASSAEQGDGYEQYF,.,TRBV2,TRBJ2-7,TRBD1
TGTGCCAGCAGCGTAGATGGCAGAAGCTCCTACAATGAGCAGTTCTTC,CASSVDGRSSYNEQFF,.,TRBV9,TRBJ2-1,.
TGTTCCAGCAGCTTAGCCCTCAGGGCAACTGAAGCTTTCTTT,CSSSLALRATEAFF,.,TRBV7-9,TRBJ1-1,.
TGTGCCAGCAGCGTCCAGGACAGGGGGCCGAATGAGCAGTTCTTC,CASSVQDRGPNEQFF,.,TRBV7-9,TRBJ2-1,TRBD1
TGCGCCAGCAGCCAAGAAGGGACAGGGCATATTTCGCGATCCTACGAGCAGTACTTC,CASSQEGTGHISRSYEQYF,.,TRBV4-1,TRBJ2-7,TRBD1
TGTGCCAGCAGCCCACTAGCGGGAGGGCCGGGAGAGACCCAGTACTTC,CASSPLAGGPGETQYF,.,TRBV7-8,TRBJ2-5,TRBD2
TGCGCCAGCAGGGAGGGGATAGGCACCGGGGAGCTGTTTTTT,CASREGIGTGELFF,.,TRBV5-1,TRBJ2-2,.
TGTGCCAGCAGTTTACACGGACAAACTAGCGGGCGTACCTACGAGCAGTACTTC,CASSLHGQTSGRTYEQYF,.,TRBV28,TRBJ2-7,TRBD2
TGTGCCAGCAGTGCCCGGGACTTCAAAAACATTCAGTACTTC,CASSARDFKNIQYF,.,TRBV27,TRBJ2-4,.
TGTGCCAGCTCACCAGGGGGGGCCCATGGCTACACCTTC,CASSPGGAHGYTF,.,TRBV18,TRBJ1-2,.
TGCAGCGTTGGGCTCTCGGACACCAGAAGCTCCTACGAGCAGTACTTC,CSVGLSDTRSSYEQYF,.,TRBV29-1,TRBJ2-7,.
TGTGCCAGCAGCTTGAGTCCGAGACAGGGGGCTGTTGGCTACACCTTC,CASSLSPRQGAVGYTF,.,TRBV5-6,TRBJ1-2,TRBD1
TGTGCCACCAGCAGAGATCATGTGGACAGGGAGAGCTACACCTTC,CATSRDHVDRESYTF,.,TRBV15,TRBJ1-2,TRBD1
TGTGCCAGCAGGGACAGCATCTACGAGCAGTACTTC,CASRDSIYEQYF,.,TRBV6-1,TRBJ2-7,.
TGTGCCAGCTCACCCCCTTTGAGCGGGAGTACCAAAAACATTCAGTACTTC,CASSPPLSGSTKNIQYF,.,TRBV18,TRBJ2-4,TRBD2